These 9 T cell receptor beta chains were sequenced from one sample in a study of blood T cells in healthy people across ages. PCR was performed a second time for about 7 to 11 cycles using a sample-barcoded 5' primer and a J-beta primer mix. TCRdb called the 5' RACE reads again in MiXCR, with one record for every CDR3 protein. The sample includes about 1.1 million distinct CDR3 sequences, 30% to 40% of them seen just once. Sequenced: blood. These receptors were obtained from a man aged 18-30 years in good health.

The sample holds many counts of this clonotype. The rearrangement uses TRBV5-1 and TRBJ1-2; D perhaps matches TRBD1 (5 bases). The germline CDR1 and CDR2 sequences are SGHRS and YFSETQ. The CDR3 extends over 15 amino acids. V was cut by 2 bases and J by 3 bases, with 14 bases left in between. The DNA for the CDR3 is TGCGCCAGCAGCTTCACGAGGGGCGCGGACTATGGCTACACCTTC. Encoded protein: CASSFTRGADYGYTF.

The V gene is TRBV6-5, the J gene TRBJ2-2; no definite D call. Germline CDR1 MNHEY, CDR2 SVGAGI. The CDR3 length is 13 residues. Trimming removed 0 bases from V and 6 bases from J, with 5 bases in between. CDR3 region: CASSYSLAGELFF. The CDR3 bases are TGTGCCAGCAGTTACTCGTTGGCCGGGGAGCTGTTTTTT.

This clonotype was observed a few times. This chain connects TRBV10-3 to TRBJ2-5, with D perhaps TRBD1 or TRBD2 (5 bases each). The CDR3 extends over 13 amino acids. The ends were cut back, 11 bases at V and 2 bases at J, with 15 bases in the middle. Germline V gives CDR1 ENHRY, CDR2 SYGVKD. This CDR3 is CAVGTNVQETQYF. The CDR3 coding sequence is TGTGCCGTTGGGACGAATGTTCAAGAGACCCAGTACTTC.

The rearrangement links TRBV20-1 to TRBJ2-2; a weak D match, TRBD2 (7 bases). Germline assignment: CDR1 DFQATT and CDR2 SNEGSKA (reference sequence). Trimming shortened V by 5 bases and J by 7 bases, and 26 bases separated the two germline ends. This CDR3 has 17 residues. The CDR3 is CSAPDPNRGGPDGELFF. Here the CDR3 DNA reads TGCAGTGCTCCCGACCCTAATAGGGGGGGCCCGGACGGGGAGCTGTTTTTT.

CDR3 in DNA: TGCGCCAGCAGCCGTAGCGGGGGCGACTACAATGAGCAGTTCTTC. Translation: CASSRSGGDYNEQFF. The rearrangement links TRBV5-1 to TRBJ2-1, with 9 nucleotides matching TRBD2. The CDR3 covers 15 residues. CDR1 is SGHRS and CDR2 is YFSETQ in the germline V gene. V gave up 4 bases and J gave up 3 bases; unmatched junction bases: 5.

This clonotype came up many times. The chain links TRBV29-1 to TRBJ2-3; 9 positions agree with TRBD2. The germline gives CDR1 SQVTM, CDR2 ANQGSEA. The CDR3 loop spans 17 amino acids. The V segment lost 2 bases and the J segment 0 bases; nucleotides outside the gene matches: 9. CDR3 DNA: TGCAGCGTTGAACCGTGGATAGCGGGGGCAAGCACAGATACGCAGTATTTT. Translated, it gives CSVEPWIAGASTDTQYF.

V gene TRBV20-1 combines with J gene TRBJ1-5; D gene unclear. In germline, CDR1 is DFQATT, CDR2 SNEGSKA (reference sequence). V lost 3 bases and J lost 0, with 9 bases in between. The CDR3 is 14 amino acids. The CDR3 region is CSARVGDSNQPQHF. The CDR3 bases are TGCAGTGCTAGGGTCGGGGATAGCAATCAGCCCCAGCATTTT.

This clonotype was seen a few times. The rearrangement links TRBV29-1 to TRBJ2-3; 7 nucleotides align to TRBD2. CDR3 length equals 13 residues. V was pared by 4 bases and J by 6 bases, with 7 bases of the junction left unmatched. Germline values: CDR1 SQVTM, CDR2 ANQGSEA. CDR3 bases: TGCAGCGTTGGGACTAGACAAGAGGATACGCAGTATTTT. As protein: CSVGTRQEDTQYF.

The sample holds a few counts of this clonotype. The gene calls are TRBV4-2 and TRBJ1-2; 8 positions agree with TRBD1. CDR1 is LGHNA, CDR2 YNFKEQ, per germline. The CDR3 has 15 residues. V lost 1 base, J lost 3 bases, and 4 bases stayed unmatched. The DNA of the CDR3 is TGTGCCAGCAGCCAAGCCCCGACAGGGGACTATGGCTACACCTTC. This translates into CASSQAPTGDYGYTF.